One T cell receptor beta chain is described in this entry. Sequencing was performed with immunoSEQ multiplex PCR; in TCRdb, only in-frame clones are kept and a portion is missing. The sample has 150,000 to 200,000 clones; roughly 85% are singletons. This record belongs to a study of cytomegalovirus exposure and HLA in healthy donors. The CDR3 is 16 amino acids. The J gene is TRBJ2-6, the V gene TRBV21-1; TRBD2 is taken as the D call from the table, unchecked against the DNA. TRBV21-1 is a pseudogene locus. Material for sequencing was PBMCs. This sequence originates from a man younger than 35 in good health and CMV-seropositive. CDR3 in amino acids: CASLAAYHSGANVLTF. The CDR3, as DNA: TGTGCCAGCCTGGCGGCTTATCACTCTGGGGCCAACGTCCTGACTTTC.